One and the same sample provided the 22 T cell receptor beta chains below, sequenced in a study of post-analysis software for immune sequencing data. General observations from the study: Five TRBV segments, including TRBV5-6, TRBV5-1 and TRBV20-1, were more frequent in patients than controls.

Researchers reported that TCR beta cDNA libraries carried unique molecular identifiers. TCRdb re-called the PCR reads with MiXCR, one entry per CDR3 protein. This sample carries approximately 690,000 distinct CDR3 sequences, about 60% of them seen once, and the ten largest clones take about 10%. These receptors have no identified antigens. The sample comprised blood. These receptors came from a girl aged 2 to 9 with multiple sclerosis.

A remark on this clonotype: The junction and the germline gene differ at one end; a read error may be behind it. The chain carries TRBV20-1 and TRBJ2-5, with 12 bases matching TRBD2. The CDR3 is 14 residues long. From germline, CDR1 is DFQATT and CDR2 SNEGSKA (reference sequence). CDR3 in DNA: TGCAGTGCCCGGCTAGCGGGGGGGCCGGAGACCCAGGACTTC. This encodes CSARLAGGPETQDF.

J is TRBJ2-1 and V is TRBV6-1; 9 bases line up with TRBD2. Germline trimming cut 2 bases from V and 7 bases from J; bases unmatched to any gene: 6. This CDR3 is 15 amino acids long. Germline CDR1 MNHNS, CDR2 SASEGT. The CDR3 protein is CASSERGLARNEQFF. CDR3 DNA sequence: TGTGCCAGCAGTGAAAGGGGACTAGCTAGAAATGAGCAGTTCTTC.

This clonotype was seen only once. The gene calls are TRBV29-1 and TRBJ1-1, with D possibly being TRBD1 (6 bases). CDR3 length equals 13 residues. Germline CDR1 SQVTM, CDR2 ANQGSEA. V lost 7 bases to trimming and J lost 1 base, with 13 bases between them. The CDR3 here is CSDGGGANTEAFF. For the CDR3, the DNA is TGCAGCGACGGAGGGGGGGCGAACACTGAAGCTTTCTTT. The variable domain in full, completed from reference TRBV29-1 and TRBJ1-1, reads SAVISQKPSRDICQRGTSLTIQCQVDSQVTMMFWYRQQPGQSLTLIATANQGSEATYESGFVIDKFPISRPNLTFSTLTVSNMSPEDSSIYLCSDGGGANTEAFFGQGTRLTVV.

This clonotype has just a few counts. The J gene is TRBJ1-4, the V gene TRBV6-6, with D possibly TRBD1 on 6 matching bases. V lost 6 bases to trimming and J lost 12 bases, with 14 bases between them. The CDR3 consists of 12 residues. The germline V gene encodes CDR1 MNHNY and CDR2 SVGAGI (reference sequence). CDR3 amino acids: CASSPEGGELFF. In nucleotides, the CDR3 is TGTGCCAGCAGCCCGGAGGGGGGGGAACTGTTTTTT.

This chain links TRBV28 with TRBJ1-1, with 8 bases fitting TRBD1. The V gene end was trimmed by 5 bases and the J gene end by 1 base; junction bases not matched to a gene: 6. This CDR3 contains 15 residues. CDR1 is MDHEN, CDR2 SYDVKM, per germline. The CDR3 DNA sequence: TGTGCCAGCAGTGCAGGGGGCGGGTGGAACACTGAAGCTTTCTTT. Its translation is CASSAGGGWNTEAFF.

CDR3 nucleotides: TGCAGCTTAATGACGGTGAATATGGAGCAGTACTTC. Translated: CSLMTVNMEQYF. The chain joins TRBV29-1 to TRBJ2-5; D remains ambiguous. V was clipped by 8 bases and J by 11 bases, with 21 bases between them. The CDR3 is made up of 12 amino acids. The germline CDR1 and CDR2 sequences are SQVTM and ANQGSEA.

V is TRBV4-1 and J is TRBJ1-1; 8 nucleotides match TRBD1. The CDR3 totals 16 residues. CDR1 MGHRA and CDR2 YSYEKL come from the germline V gene. Trimming took 3 bases from V and 1 from J; bases not matched to a gene: 7. CDR3 protein: CASSQQQGAKNTEAFF. CDR3 DNA: TGCGCCAGCAGCCAGCAGCAGGGGGCGAAGAACACTGAAGCTTTCTTT.

The CDR3 reads CASTLLDRGLVGGELFF. DNA for the CDR3: TGTGCCAGCACCCTATTGGACAGGGGGCTCGTCGGCGGGGAGCTGTTTTTT. V is TRBV12-3 or TRBV12-4 and J is TRBJ2-2; 11 bases align to TRBD1. The length of the CDR3 is 17 residues. V shed 7 bases and J 7 bases; nucleotides not matched to a gene: 14.

V gene TRBV5-1 combines with J gene TRBJ2-7; D is unresolved. Per germline, CDR1 SGHRS and CDR2 YFSETQ. The CDR3 loop spans 14 amino acids. V was clipped by 0 bases and J by 2 bases, with 9 bases between them. The chain's CDR3 is CASSLGLTTYEQYF. In DNA form, the CDR3 reads TGCGCCAGCAGCTTGGGTCTGACCACCTACGAGCAGTACTTC.

This clonotype was observed a handful of times. V gene TRBV20-1 combines with J gene TRBJ2-3, with D perhaps TRBD1 (6 bases). V gave up 7 bases and J gave up 0 bases, with 11 bases separating them. Per the germline V gene, CDR1 is DFQATT and CDR2 is SNEGSKA (reference sequence). The CDR3 totals 13 residues. This CDR3 is CSGQEMSTDTQYF. CDR3 DNA: TGCAGTGGACAGGAGATGAGCACAGATACGCAGTATTTT.

CDR3 bases: TGCGCCAGCAGCGACGGATTAGTGCCTGAGAACTATGGCTACACCTTC. Its protein is CASSDGLVPENYGYTF. The V call is TRBV4-3, the J call TRBJ1-2; D unclear. Germline CDR1 LGHNA, CDR2 YSLEER. The CDR3 covers 16 residues. Between the trimmed V and J ends, which lost 5 bases and 2 bases, there was a span of 18 bases.

The chain uses TRBV27 and TRBJ1-4; perhaps TRBD1 as D (5 bases). V was cut by 6 bases and J by 3 bases, with 20 bases left in between. This CDR3 region has 17 residues. Per the germline V gene, CDR1 is MNHEY and CDR2 is SMNVEV (reference sequence). In nucleotides, the CDR3 is TGTGCCAGCAGCCCTAGGGCAGGGTTCGGGGCTAATGAAAAACTGTTTTTT. It specifies CASSPRAGFGANEKLFF.

The rearrangement joins TRBV7-9 to TRBJ2-3; 11 nucleotides line up with TRBD2. CDR1 SEHNR and CDR2 FQNEAQ come from the germline V gene (reference sequence). Trimming removed 2 bases from V and 2 bases from J; junction bases left unmatched: 3. The CDR3 length is 16 residues. The CDR3 DNA reads TGTGCCAGCAGCTTACGACTAGCGGGGATCACAGATACGCAGTATTTT. Translated: CASSLRLAGITDTQYF.

This clonotype was counted a few times. The chain carries TRBV20-1 and TRBJ2-7, with 13 bases aligning to TRBD2. The CDR3 has 20 amino acids. CDR1 and CDR2 from the germline V gene are DFQATT and SNEGSKA (reference sequence). V lost 6 bases to trimming and J lost 4 bases; unmatched junction nucleotides: 24. This chain's CDR3 is CSATGQPEPGLAGNRYEQYF. CDR3 in DNA: TGCAGTGCCACGGGACAGCCCGAACCGGGACTAGCGGGAAATCGATACGAGCAGTACTTC.

The chain joins TRBV20-1 to TRBJ2-7; 12 nucleotides line up with TRBD2. Germline CDR1 and CDR2: DFQATT and SNEGSKA (reference sequence). V lost 5 bases and J lost 7; bases outside the gene matches: 12. The CDR3 totals 15 residues. In DNA form, the CDR3 reads TGCAGTGCTCCTAAGACTAGCGGGAGTTCCGGTGAGCAGTACTTC. Residues: CSAPKTSGSSGEQYF.

The CDR3 sequence is CASSARTGGDIPRFF. Here the CDR3 DNA reads TGTGCCAGCAGCGCCCGGACAGGGGGCGATATCCCTCGGTTCTTC. The rearrangement uses TRBV7-2 and TRBJ2-1; 11 positions agree with TRBD1. V dropped 5 bases and J dropped 15; count of bases not matched to a gene: 15. Germline assignment: CDR1 SGHTA and CDR2 FQGNSA. This CDR3 is built from 15 residues. The variable domain in full, with the rest retrieved from reference TRBV7-2 and TRBJ2-1, is GAGVSQSPSNKVTEKGKDVELRCDPISGHTALYWYRQSLGQGLEFLIYFQGNSAPDKSGLPSDRFSAERTGGSVSTLTIQRTQQEDSAVYLCASSARTGGDIPRFFGPGTRLTVL.

Concerning this clonotype itself: One end of the junction is discordant with germline, which a read error may explain. This chain connects TRBV10-3 to TRBJ2-1, with D perhaps TRBD2 (6 bases). This CDR3 comprises 16 residues. Germline V gene lookup returns CDR1 ENHRY and CDR2 SYGVKD. The DNA of the CDR3 is TGTGTCATCAGTAAAATCCGGGACTCCGAGGACAATGAGCAGTTCTTC. It codes for CVISKIRDSEDNEQFF.

This chain uses TRBV3-1 with TRBJ2-3, with a tentative D call TRBD2 (6 bases). The germline V and J ends were trimmed by 3 bases and 8 bases, with 6 bases remaining between them. CDR1 is LGHDT, CDR2 YNNKEL, per germline (reference sequence). This CDR3 contains 11 residues. The CDR3 is CASSQTSTQYF. The DNA of the CDR3 is TGTGCCAGCAGCCAGACTAGTACGCAGTATTTT.

The chain couples TRBV20-1 to TRBJ2-4, with 14 bases aligning to TRBD2. V lost 0 bases to trimming and J lost 0 bases; unmatched junction nucleotides: 16. Germline V gives CDR1 DFQATT, CDR2 SNEGSKA (reference sequence). This CDR3 is built from 22 residues. In DNA form, the CDR3 reads TGCAGTGCTAGAGATCGAGATTTAGGACTAGCGGGAGGCCCCCTAGCCAAAAACATTCAGTACTTC. Amino acid sequence: CSARDRDLGLAGGPLAKNIQYF.

This clonotype was counted a few times. The V call is TRBV12-3 or TRBV12-4, the J call TRBJ2-1; D perhaps matches TRBD1 (5 bases). The V and J ends lost 3 bases and 5 bases respectively, with 14 bases between them. This CDR3 spans 15 amino acids. CDR3 protein: CASSFRSRGHNEQFF. The CDR3 DNA reads as TGTGCCAGCAGTTTTCGGTCTAGGGGCCACAATGAGCAGTTCTTC.

This clonotype was detected only a few times. CDR3 sequence (DNA): TGTGCCATCAGTGAACTAGCGGGAGGGCCTTCAGATACGCAGTATTTT. Translating it yields CAISELAGGPSDTQYF. The chain employs TRBV10-3 and TRBJ2-3; TRBD2 agrees at 13 bases. The junction had 4 bases not matched to a gene; V was cut back by 3 bases and J by 4 bases. CDR1 is ENHRY, CDR2 SYGVKD, per germline. The CDR3 sequence is 16 residues long.

This clonotype was seen more than once but under ten times. V gene TRBV12-3 or TRBV12-4 combines with J gene TRBJ1-6; no definite D call. This CDR3 spans 13 amino acids. Trimming stripped 6 bases from V and 10 bases from J, with 13 bases between. The CDR3 sequence: CASRLSDVSPLHF. CDR3 nucleotide sequence: TGTGCCAGCAGATTGAGCGACGTGTCACCCCTCCACTTT.